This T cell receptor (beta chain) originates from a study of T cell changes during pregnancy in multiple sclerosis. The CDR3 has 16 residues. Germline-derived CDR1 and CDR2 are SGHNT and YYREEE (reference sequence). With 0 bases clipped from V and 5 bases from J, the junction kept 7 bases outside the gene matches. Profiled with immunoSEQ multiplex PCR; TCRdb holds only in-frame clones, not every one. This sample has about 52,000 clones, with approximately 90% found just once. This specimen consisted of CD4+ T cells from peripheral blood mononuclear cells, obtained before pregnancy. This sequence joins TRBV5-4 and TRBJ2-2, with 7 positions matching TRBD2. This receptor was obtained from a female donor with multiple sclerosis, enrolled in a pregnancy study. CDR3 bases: TGTGCCAGCAGCTTGGGCGGGAGTATTGAAACCGGGGAGCTGTTTTTT. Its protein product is CASSLGGSIETGELFF.